This T cell receptor beta chain was sequenced during a study of OX40 agonist ivuxolimab in advanced cancers. General notes on the study: The costimulatory receptor OX40 (CD134) was targeted by ivuxolimab, a fully human IgG2 agonistic monoclonal antibody. Partial responses occurred in three dose-escalation patients, of whom one had hepatocellular carcinoma and two had cutaneous melanoma. Peripheral TCRbeta sequencing aimed to test whether ivuxolimab altered TCR sequence diversity and caused clonal T-cell expansion. The paper reports the monotherapy dose-escalation portion (N of about 47 patients) of the phase I ivuxolimab trial. Prior anti-PD-1, anti-PD-L1 or anti-CTLA-4 therapy was permitted, and approximately 42% of dose-escalation patients had received checkpoint inhibitors. Among the approximately 54 dose-escalation patients, some 20 had hepatocellular carcinoma, 15 or so melanoma, 9 renal cell carcinoma and 9 head and neck cancer. Intravenous ivuxolimab was administered to patients every 2 weeks at six dose levels: 0.01, 0.1, 0.3, 1.5, 3 and 10 mg/kg. In the dose-escalation cohort, over 65% of patients were male, and the mean age was around 60 years, with a range of roughly 23 to 85.

Broader findings and caveats from the paper: Which antigens the clonally expanded peripheral T cells were specific for was not determined. At doses of 0.1 to 3.0 mg/kg, clonal expansion of both CD4+ and CD8+ blood T cells was observed from baseline to week 6. After ivuxolimab, expanded clones were on average more numerous among CD8+ T cells than among CD4+ T cells. In the 0.1-3.0 mg/kg groups, partial responders were among the patients with the lowest normalized peripheral clonal expansion, particularly in CD8+ T cells. Low levels of normalized T-cell clonal expansion were also seen in some patients who did not respond.

As concerns this clone: It has no known antigen specificity. Base qualities are missing; no much larger clone stands one base away.

The trial excluded patients who had a history of autoimmune disease or were on systemic immunosuppression. Peripheral blood for TCR sequencing was drawn from every dose cohort at baseline, at cycle 4 day 1 and at cycle 7 day 1. The samples were drawn from a first-in-human, open-label, multicenter phase I dose-escalation trial of ivuxolimab. Adults with locally advanced or metastatic head and neck squamous cell, hepatocellular, melanoma or renal cell carcinoma were enrolled in the trial. Before TCR sequencing, CD4+ T cells and CD8+ T cells from peripheral blood were sorted into separate populations. To sequence the TCRbeta CDR3 region, genomic DNA was isolated from the sorted cells. TCRbeta CDR3 regions were sequenced using the immunoSEQ Assay. TCRdb stores this immuneACCESS table with in-frame sequences only. Part of the clones is absent; in the studies checked, under half of the shortfall reflects unresolved V genes, and no reason is known for the rest. A total of some 66,000 clones appear in this sample, under 85% of them only once. The leading ten clones occupy approximately 2.5% of the sample.

The receptor comes from an adult with an advanced solid tumor such as melanoma, head and neck, liver or kidney cancer. Sequenced material: CD4+ or CD8+ T cells sorted from blood, taken in a trial of the OX40 agonist ivuxolimab.

The DNA is TGTGCCACCAGGAGGGTTAATTCACCCCTCCACTTT. Its protein reads: CATRRVNSPLHF. The chain is assembled from TRBV15 and TRBJ1-6; the D gene remains uncertain. V is shortened by 6 bases, J by 6 bases, and the region joining them spans 6 bases. The germline V gene encodes CDR1 LNHNV and CDR2 YYDKDF (reference sequence). There are 12 amino acids in the CDR3, from cysteine to phenylalanine inclusive. This entry keeps only the CDR3 DNA: 36 bases, framed from base 1. Beyond the CDR3, the reference TRBV15 and TRBJ1-6 genes provide the residues; the full variable domain reads: DAMVIQNPRYQVTQFGKPVTLSCSQTLNHNVMYWYQQKSSQAPKLLFHYYDKDFNNEADTPDNFQSRRPNTSFCFLDIRSPGLGDTAMYLCATRRVNSPLHFGNGTRLTVT.